The present entry profiles one TCR beta chain with its context. Its antigen remains unidentified. The input lacks base qualities; no much larger clone sits a single base away. The sample originates from a study of T-cell reconstitution after alpha-beta-depleted transplantation in children (dated by TCRdb to the mid-2010s). A note on the overall study: Using TCR repertoire profiling, the study quantitatively followed how T-cell immune reconstitution unfolded in children after TCRalphabeta/CD19-depleted allogeneic hematopoietic cell transplantation.

Taken from the germline V gene, the CDR1 and CDR2 loops are KGHSH and LQKENI. CDR3 length: 13 amino acids, cysteine to phenylalanine. Only the CDR3 DNA is retained, 39 bases long and in frame from the first base. V is shortened by 2 bases, J by 4 bases, and the region joining them spans 3 bases. The library relied on PCR. This sample was sequenced with an Illumina HiSeq 2500. To normalize quantification of the TCRbeta repertoire, the TCR libraries were built with molecular barcoding that relied on unique molecular identifiers. TCRdb reprocessed the public reads (quality trimming at Q25 with fastp, clone calling with MiXCR) and kept in-frame beta chains. Rows are combined by CDR3 protein, so each entry shows the most common genes and DNA. The sample has about 580,000 distinct CDR3 sequences on record, roughly 23% of them singletons. The top ten constitute around an eighth of the sample. What the research found in general, with its limitations: Over subsequent months, a decline in hyperexpanded clone frequencies was noted, and after one year, T-cell counts and TCRbeta diversity were mostly ascribed to newly produced T cells. The apparently early recovery of alphabetaT-cell counts about two months after transplant reportedly depended on only several hundred rapidly expanded clones that came from non-depleted graft cells. In some patients, the high TCRbeta diversity seen at day 60 was put down to recipient T cells and intrathymic progenitors that had survived conditioning.

The treatment or condition label, read with the paper, signifies: allogeneic hematopoietic cell transplantation with graft depleted of TCRalphabeta T cells and CD19 B cells. TCRalphabeta/CD19-depleted allogeneic hematopoietic cell grafts were given to the transplant recipients, all of whom were children. The TCR originated in a boy less than two years old who had a stem cell transplant for acute myeloid leukemia, so the T cells may come from the graft donor. Sequencing was performed on PBMCs, mostly from graft donor cells, taken 360 days after TCRalphabeta/CD19-depleted stem cell transplant. The V and J segments used are TRBV18 and TRBJ2-6, with the D gene too uncertain to name. The CDR3: CASSPWGANVLTF. The DNA sequence is given as TGTGCCAGCTCACCATGGGGGGCCAACGTCCTGACTTTC.